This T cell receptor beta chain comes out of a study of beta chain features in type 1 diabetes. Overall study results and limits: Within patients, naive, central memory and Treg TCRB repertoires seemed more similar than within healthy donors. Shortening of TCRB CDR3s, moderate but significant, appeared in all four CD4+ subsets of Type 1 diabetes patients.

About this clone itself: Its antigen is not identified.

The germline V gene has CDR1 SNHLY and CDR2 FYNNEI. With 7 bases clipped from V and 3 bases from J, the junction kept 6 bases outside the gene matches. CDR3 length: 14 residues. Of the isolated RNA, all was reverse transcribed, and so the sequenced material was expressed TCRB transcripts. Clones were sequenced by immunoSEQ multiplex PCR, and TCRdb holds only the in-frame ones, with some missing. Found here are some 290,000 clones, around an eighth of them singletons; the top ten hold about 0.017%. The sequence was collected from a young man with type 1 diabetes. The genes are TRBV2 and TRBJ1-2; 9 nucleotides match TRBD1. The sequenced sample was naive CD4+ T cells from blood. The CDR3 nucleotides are TGTGCCAGCATTCCAGACAGGGGGGACTATGGCTACACCTTC. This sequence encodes CASIPDRGDYGYTF.